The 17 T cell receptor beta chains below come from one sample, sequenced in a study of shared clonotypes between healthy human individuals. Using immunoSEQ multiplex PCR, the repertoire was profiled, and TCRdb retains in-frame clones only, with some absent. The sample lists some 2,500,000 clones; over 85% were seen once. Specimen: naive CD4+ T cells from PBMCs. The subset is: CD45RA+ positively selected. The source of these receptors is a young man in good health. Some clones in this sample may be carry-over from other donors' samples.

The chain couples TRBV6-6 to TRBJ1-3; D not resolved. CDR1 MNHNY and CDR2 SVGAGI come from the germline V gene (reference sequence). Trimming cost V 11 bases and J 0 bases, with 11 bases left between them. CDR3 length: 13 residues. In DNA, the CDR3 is TGTGCCTGTGGACGGTTCTCTGGAAACACCATATATTTT. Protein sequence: CACGRFSGNTIYF.

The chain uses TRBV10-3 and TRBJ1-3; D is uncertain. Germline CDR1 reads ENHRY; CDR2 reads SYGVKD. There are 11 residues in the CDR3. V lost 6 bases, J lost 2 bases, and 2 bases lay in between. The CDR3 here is CAIRTGNTIYF. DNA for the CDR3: TGTGCCATCAGGACTGGAAACACCATATATTTT.

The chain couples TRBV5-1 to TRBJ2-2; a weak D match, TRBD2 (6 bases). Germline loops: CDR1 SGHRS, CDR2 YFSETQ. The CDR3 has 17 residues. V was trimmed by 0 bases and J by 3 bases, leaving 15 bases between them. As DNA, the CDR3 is TGCGCCAGCAGCTTGGCCTCAATCCGGGACTACACCGGGGAGCTGTTTTTT. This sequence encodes CASSLASIRDYTGELFF.

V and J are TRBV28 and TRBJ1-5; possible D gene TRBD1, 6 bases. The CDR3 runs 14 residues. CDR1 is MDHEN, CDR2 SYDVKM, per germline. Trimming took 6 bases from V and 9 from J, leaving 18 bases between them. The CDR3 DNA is TGTGCCAGCAGGACCAGACAGGCCGCAAGGCCCCAGCATTTT. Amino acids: CASRTRQAARPQHF.

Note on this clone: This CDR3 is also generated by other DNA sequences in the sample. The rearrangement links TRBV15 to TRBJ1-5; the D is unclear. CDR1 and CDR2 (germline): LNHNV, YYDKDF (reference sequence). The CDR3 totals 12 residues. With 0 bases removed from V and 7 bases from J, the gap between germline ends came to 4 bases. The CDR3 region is CATSRDGQPQHF. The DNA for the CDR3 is TGTGCCACCAGCAGAGACGGCCAGCCCCAGCATTTT.

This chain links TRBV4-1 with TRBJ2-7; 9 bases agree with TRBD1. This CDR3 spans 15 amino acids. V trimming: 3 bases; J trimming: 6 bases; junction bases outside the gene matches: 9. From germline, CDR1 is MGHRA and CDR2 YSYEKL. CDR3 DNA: TGCGCCAGCAGCCAGAGGGACAGGGAGGTAATCGAGCAGTACTTC. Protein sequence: CASSQRDREVIEQYF.

The CDR3 bases are TGTGCCAGCAGCGCGATGGCAGGGGGCGTCGACACTGAAGCTTTCTTT. Amino acid sequence: CASSAMAGGVDTEAFF. V and J are TRBV7-3 and TRBJ1-1, with TRBD1 matching over 8 bases. Germline V gene lookup returns CDR1 SGHTA and CDR2 FQGTGA. The V and J ends lost 5 bases and 3 bases, in that order; junction bases with no gene match: 11. The CDR3 is 16 residues long.

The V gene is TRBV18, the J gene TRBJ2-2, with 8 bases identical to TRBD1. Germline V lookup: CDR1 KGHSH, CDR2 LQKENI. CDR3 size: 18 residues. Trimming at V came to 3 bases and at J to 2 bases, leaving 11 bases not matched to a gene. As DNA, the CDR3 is TGTGCCAGCTCACCCCGACAGGGGCCCCTACTAAACACCGGGGAGCTGTTTTTT. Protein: CASSPRQGPLLNTGELFF.

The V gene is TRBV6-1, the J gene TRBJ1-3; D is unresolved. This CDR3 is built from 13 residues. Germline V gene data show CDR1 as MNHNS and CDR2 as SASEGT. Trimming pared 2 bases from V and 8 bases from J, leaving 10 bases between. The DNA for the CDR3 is TGTGCCAGCAGTGAACGGGTTTCGGACACCATATATTTT. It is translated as CASSERVSDTIYF.

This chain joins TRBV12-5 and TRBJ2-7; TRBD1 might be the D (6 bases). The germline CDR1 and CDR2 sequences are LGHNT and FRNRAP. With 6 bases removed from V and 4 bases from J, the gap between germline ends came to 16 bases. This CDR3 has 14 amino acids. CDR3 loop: CASGLRTVRYEQYF. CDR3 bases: TGTGCTAGTGGCCTCCGGACAGTAAGGTACGAGCAGTACTTC. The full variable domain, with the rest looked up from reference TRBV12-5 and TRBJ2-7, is DARVTQTPRHKVTEMGQEVTMRCQPILGHNTVFWYRQTMMQGLELLAYFRNRAPLDDSGMPKDRFSAEMPDATLATLKIQPSEPRDSAVYFCASGLRTVRYEQYFGPGTRLTVT.

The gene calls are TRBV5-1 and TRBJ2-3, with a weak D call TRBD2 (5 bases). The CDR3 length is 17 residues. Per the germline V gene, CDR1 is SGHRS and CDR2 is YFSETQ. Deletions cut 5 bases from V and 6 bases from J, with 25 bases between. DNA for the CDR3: TGCGCCAGCAGATTCAGCTTTGAATTAGGACTGATGGATACGCAGTATTTT. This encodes CASRFSFELGLMDTQYF.

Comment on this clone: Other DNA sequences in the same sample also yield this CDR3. The CDR3 loop is CASSLVSREDTQYF. The CDR3 nucleotides are TGTGCCAGCAGCTTAGTGTCGCGAGAAGATACGCAGTATTTT. V and J are TRBV7-2 and TRBJ2-3; D is undetermined. The length of the CDR3 is 14 residues. Germline CDR1 and CDR2: SGHTA and FQGNSA. V was clipped by 1 base and J by 5 bases, with 10 bases between them.

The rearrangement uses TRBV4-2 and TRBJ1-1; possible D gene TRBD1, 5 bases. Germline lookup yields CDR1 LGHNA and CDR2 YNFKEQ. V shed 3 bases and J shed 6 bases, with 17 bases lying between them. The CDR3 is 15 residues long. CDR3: CASSQIWGGGAEAFF. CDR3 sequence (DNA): TGTGCCAGCAGCCAGATTTGGGGCGGAGGGGCTGAAGCTTTCTTT.

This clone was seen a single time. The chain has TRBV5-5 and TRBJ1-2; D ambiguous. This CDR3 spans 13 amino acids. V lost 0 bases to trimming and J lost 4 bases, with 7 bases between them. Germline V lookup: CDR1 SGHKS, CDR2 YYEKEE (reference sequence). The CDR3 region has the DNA TGTGCCAGCAGCTTGGTAACCATCTATGGCTACACCTTC. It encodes CASSLVTIYGYTF.

Here the CDR3 DNA reads TGTGCCAGCAGGTTTATGAACACTGAAGCTTTCTTT. This translates into CASRFMNTEAFF. The chain links TRBV6-1 to TRBJ1-1; unclear D gene. The CDR3 covers 12 residues. Trimming removed 6 bases at V and 0 bases at J, with 5 bases between. Germline CDR1 is MNHNS and CDR2 is SASEGT.

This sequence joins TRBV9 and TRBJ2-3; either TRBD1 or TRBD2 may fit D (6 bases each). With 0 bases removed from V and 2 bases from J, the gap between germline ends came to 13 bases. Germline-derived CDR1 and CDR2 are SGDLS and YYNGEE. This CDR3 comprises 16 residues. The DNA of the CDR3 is TGTGCCAGCAGCGTAGGGGGGGCTCTTGTCACAGATACGCAGTATTTT. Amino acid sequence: CASSVGGALVTDTQYF. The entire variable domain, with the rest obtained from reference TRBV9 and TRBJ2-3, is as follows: DSGVTQTPKHLITATGQRVTLRCSPRSGDLSVYWYQQSLDQGLQFLIQYYNGEERAKGNILERFSAQQFPDLHSELNLSSLELGDSALYFCASSVGGALVTDTQYFGPGTRLTVL.

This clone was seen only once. CDR3 nucleotides: TGCGCCAGCTATCCGGGACAGTCGAACACTGAAGCTTTCTTT. Its translation is CASYPGQSNTEAFF. The chain has TRBV5-1 and TRBJ1-1; TRBD1 matches 7 bases. Unmatched junction bases numbered 7, after V lost 7 bases and J lost 1 base. In germline, CDR1 is SGHRS, CDR2 YFSETQ. CDR3 size: 14 residues.